The text below deals with one TCR beta chain. The antigen is undetermined. Every immunoSEQ plate was one replicate of a subset's evenly spread DNA. Each PCR replicate from the sorted subsets contained 150 to 200 ng DNA, which is some 30,000 T cell genomes. TCRdb's table, derived via immunoSEQ multiplex PCR, lists solely in-frame clones and lacks some. Seen here are about 600,000 clones, about 97% observed once, and the top ten hold roughly 0.05%. The CDR3 runs to 14 residues. Germline CDR1 and CDR2: MDHEN and SYDVKM. The V and J ends lost 6 bases and 7 bases respectively, with 18 bases between them. This sample was included in a study of shared clonotypes between healthy human individuals. The study's findings and limits: Sequencing depth was expected to affect clonotype sharing among donors. Since donors were few, the genetic and exposure-history diversity represented was limited.

This receptor was identified in a woman between 25 and 40 years old in good health. The sample was naive CD4+ T cells sorted from blood. As for subset: CD45RA+ positively selected. V usage is TRBV28 and J usage is TRBJ1-2; a weak D match, TRBD1 (5 bases). The CDR3 sequence: CASSDGAGVSGYTF. For the CDR3, the DNA is TGTGCCAGCAGCGACGGGGCGGGGGTGAGTGGCTACACCTTC.